Following are 29 T cell receptor beta chains from one sample sequenced in a study of immune characteristics of hereditary and idiopathic chronic pancreatitis. The pancreas tissue came from patients undergoing total pancreatectomy with islet autotransplantation. Sequencing was performed with immunoSEQ multiplex PCR; in TCRdb, only in-frame clones are kept and a portion is missing. The sample holds 1,500 to 2,000 clones, around four fifths seen once. Material: pancreas tissue with hereditary chronic pancreatitis. All receptors come from a human donor with chronic pancreatitis.

V is TRBV27 and J is TRBJ1-1; D perhaps matches TRBD1 (6 bases). Per the germline V gene, CDR1 is MNHEY and CDR2 is SMNVEV (reference sequence). The CDR3 loop spans 14 amino acids. V lost 4 bases and J lost 1, with 10 bases in between. CDR3 amino acids: CASSSGHTNTEAFF. CDR3 bases: TGTGCCAGCAGTTCGGGACACACGAACACTGAAGCTTTCTTT.

V and J are TRBV4-2 and TRBJ2-5; TRBD2 matches at 8 bases. Germline V lookup: CDR1 LGHNA, CDR2 YNFKEQ. The V and J ends lost 0 bases and 5 bases, in that order; junction bases with no gene match: 8. The CDR3 length is 16 residues. DNA of the CDR3: TGTGCCAGCAGCCAAGAGCCGGGACTAGTCCGGGAGACCCAGTACTTC. It yields the protein CASSQEPGLVRETQYF.

V is TRBV7-8 and J is TRBJ2-1, with 7 bases lining up with TRBD2. With 5 bases clipped from V and 3 bases from J, the junction kept 13 bases outside the gene matches. The CDR3 spans 17 residues. Germline loops: CDR1 SGHVS, CDR2 FQNEAQ. The CDR3: CASSPSLAAGDYNEQFF. The DNA of the CDR3 is TGTGCCAGCAGCCCCTCACTGGCGGCGGGGGACTACAATGAGCAGTTCTTC.

The chain couples TRBV27 to TRBJ2-7, with D hard to call. The CDR3 extends over 14 amino acids. Germline V lookup: CDR1 MNHEY, CDR2 SMNVEV (reference sequence). V lost 2 bases, J lost 8 bases, and 16 bases lay in between. CDR3 bases: TGTGCCAGCAGTTTAGGAAGCCCGGTAGACAAGCAGTACTTC. Translated: CASSLGSPVDKQYF.

This chain links TRBV12-3 or TRBV12-4 with TRBJ2-7; a possible D gene is TRBD1 (5 bases). There are 13 residues in the CDR3. V lost 6 bases and J lost 6, with 15 bases in between. The chain's CDR3 is CASRIAGNGEQYF. The CDR3 DNA follows: TGTGCCAGCAGAATTGCAGGGAACGGCGAGCAGTACTTC.

The chain combines TRBV6-4 with TRBJ2-7; TRBD2 agrees at 14 bases. Trimming removed 3 bases from V and 6 bases from J; junction bases left unmatched: 13. The CDR3 runs 18 residues. Germline V gene sequence: CDR1 MRHNA, CDR2 SNTAGT. CDR3 in amino acids: CASSEPGLAGDDPCEQYF. The CDR3 DNA follows: TGTGCCAGCAGTGAGCCGGGACTAGCGGGGGATGATCCTTGCGAGCAGTACTTC.

The rearrangement uses TRBV6-5 and TRBJ2-2; 8 bases agree with TRBD1. The trim removed 6 bases at V and 1 base at J, leaving 4 bases unmatched. This CDR3 is 15 amino acids long. Germline V CDR1 and CDR2: MNHEY, SVGAGI. CDR3 protein: CASRLDRGNTGELFF. Written as DNA, the CDR3 is TGTGCCAGCAGACTAGACAGGGGGAACACCGGGGAGCTGTTTTTT.

V and J are TRBV4-3 and TRBJ2-5, with 11 bases that match TRBD2. The CDR3 consists of 22 residues. Trimming removed 0 bases from V and 2 bases from J; junction bases left unmatched: 20. The V gene's germline CDR1 is LGHNA and CDR2 YSLEER. CDR3 DNA: TGCGCCAGCAGCCAAGACTATAGACTAGCGGGGTTGAATAGCGGGGGGCAAGAGACCCAGTACTTC. Protein sequence: CASSQDYRLAGLNSGGQETQYF.

The chain links TRBV4-1 to TRBJ1-5; the D is unclear. This CDR3 spans 13 amino acids. Germline lookup yields CDR1 MGHRA and CDR2 YSYEKL. V gave up 5 bases and J gave up 4 bases, with 9 bases separating them. The CDR3 DNA is TGCGCCAGCAGCTTCCGAAAAAATCAGCCCCAGCATTTT. Its protein product is CASSFRKNQPQHF.

The chain couples TRBV18 to TRBJ1-1; TRBD1 is a possible D gene (5 bases). The CDR3 loop spans 16 amino acids. The V end was cut by 4 bases, the J end by 0 bases, with 15 bases between. CDR1 and CDR2 (germline): KGHSH, LQKENI. CDR3 in DNA: TGTGCCAGCTCACGGGGCGGTAGAAACTTGAACACTGAAGCTTTCTTT. Translation gives CASSRGGRNLNTEAFF. Full variable domain (outside the CDR3, taken from reference TRBV18 and TRBJ1-1): NAGVMQNPRHLVRRRGQEARLRCSPMKGHSHVYWYRQLPEEGLKFMVYLQKENIIDESGMPKERFSAEFPKEGPSILRIQQVVRGDSAAYFCASSRGGRNLNTEAFFGQGTRLTVV.

There are a few counts of this clone. Different DNA sequences within this sample yield the same CDR3. This rearrangement joins TRBV4-1 to TRBJ1-2, with a weak D call TRBD1 (5 bases). There are 14 residues in the CDR3. Germline V lookup: CDR1 MGHRA, CDR2 YSYEKL. Trimming removed 0 bases at V and 2 bases at J, with 7 bases between. The CDR3, as DNA: TGCGCCAGCAGCCAAGAGGGGGGGAACTATGGCTACACCTTC. Residues: CASSQEGGNYGYTF.

The gene calls are TRBV18 and TRBJ2-3; no reliable D call. The CDR3 covers 15 residues. The V end lost 3 bases, the J end lost 4 bases, and 14 bases lay between the germline ends. Germline V CDR1 and CDR2: KGHSH, LQKENI. The CDR3 reads CASSPDRSTSDTQYF. The DNA of the CDR3 is TGTGCCAGCTCACCCGACCGATCGACCTCAGATACGCAGTATTTT.

This clone was observed a handful of times. This chain's CDR3 is CASSPLVADNQPQHF. CDR3 sequence (DNA): TGCGCCAGCAGCCCCCTTGTCGCGGACAATCAGCCCCAGCATTTT. V usage is TRBV4-1 and J usage is TRBJ1-5; D gene ambiguous. Germline CDR1 is MGHRA and CDR2 is YSYEKL. The CDR3 consists of 15 residues. V lost 4 bases and J lost 3, with 13 bases in between.

CDR3 nucleotide sequence: TGTGCCAGCAGTTTACTAGCGGGGGTGAGATACGAGCAGTACTTC. As protein: CASSLLAGVRYEQYF. The chain employs TRBV28 and TRBJ2-7, with 10 bases lining up with TRBD2. CDR1 is MDHEN and CDR2 is SYDVKM in the germline V gene. Germline trimming cut 2 bases from V and 4 bases from J; bases unmatched to any gene: 5. The CDR3 contains 15 residues.

The chain recombines TRBV29-1 with TRBJ2-3; 13 bases are a match to TRBD2. CDR3 length: 14 amino acids. V shed 4 bases and J 3 bases; nucleotides not matched to a gene: 1. Germline V gene sequence: CDR1 SQVTM, CDR2 ANQGSEA. The CDR3 is CSVGGLAGTDTQYF. The DNA of the CDR3 is TGCAGCGTTGGGGGACTAGCGGGGACAGATACGCAGTATTTT.

On this clone itself: The same CDR3 can be traced to other DNA sequences in this sample. The rearrangement joins TRBV20-1 to TRBJ2-7; D unclear. The length of the CDR3 is 11 residues. Germline V CDR1 and CDR2: DFQATT, SNEGSKA (reference sequence). Trimming left V 3 bases short and J 4 bases short, with 7 bases between. This CDR3 is CSARGFYEQYF. CDR3 DNA: TGCAGTGCTAGGGGTTTTTACGAGCAGTACTTC.

V and J are TRBV4-2 and TRBJ2-1; 11 bases line up with TRBD2. The germline gives CDR1 LGHNA, CDR2 YNFKEQ. This CDR3 is built from 15 residues. Trimming cost V 0 bases and J 6 bases; bases outside gene matches: 1. In nucleotides, the CDR3 is TGTGCCAGCAGCCAAGATAGCGGGGGGGCCAATGAGCAGTTCTTC. Translating it yields CASSQDSGGANEQFF.

The V call is TRBV4-2, the J call TRBJ2-7; the D call may be TRBD1 or TRBD2 (5 bases each). Looked up from germline, CDR1 is LGHNA and CDR2 is YNFKEQ. Trimming removed 0 bases from V and 5 bases from J, with 11 bases in between. The CDR3 runs to 14 residues. The chain's CDR3 is CASSQETGRHEQYF. CDR3 nucleotide sequence: TGTGCCAGCAGCCAAGAAACGGGGCGCCACGAGCAGTACTTC.

The J gene is TRBJ1-1, the V gene TRBV7-9; a weak D match, TRBD1 (5 bases). V was cut by 1 base and J by 10 bases, with 16 bases left in between. Germline lookup yields CDR1 SEHNR and CDR2 FQNEAQ (reference sequence). CDR3 length: 14 amino acids. CDR3 DNA sequence: TGTGCCAGCAGCTTAGGAGAAGGAGGGAGGGGAGCTTTCTTT. Protein sequence: CASSLGEGGRGAFF.

In its sample, this clone was seen a few times. V gene TRBV6-4 combines with J gene TRBJ2-7; D might be TRBD1 or TRBD2, each matching 5 bases. Germline V CDR1 and CDR2: MRHNA, SNTAGT. V was cut by 7 bases and J by 4 bases, with 20 bases left in between. The CDR3 extends over 15 amino acids. CDR3 sequence reads: CASNRIFLGPYEQYF. The CDR3 nucleotides are TGTGCCAGCAACAGGATTTTTCTGGGACCTTACGAGCAGTACTTC.

Points on this clone: Compared with germline, one end of the junction differs, possibly owing to a read error. The V and J genes are TRBV10-3 and TRBJ2-5; 13 nucleotides agree with TRBD2. Germline-derived CDR1 and CDR2 are ENHRY and SYGVKD. CDR3 size: 15 residues. DNA of the CDR3: TGTGCCATCAGCGACCGGACTAGCGGGGGAGAGGCCCAGTACTTC. Its translation is CAISDRTSGGEAQYF.

The V and J genes are TRBV28 and TRBJ2-7, with 9 bases fitting TRBD1. J lost 3 bases, V lost 6 bases, and 12 bases had no gene match. Per germline, CDR1 MDHEN and CDR2 SYDVKM. The CDR3 is made up of 16 amino acids. CDR3 in DNA: TGTGCCAGCAGAGGAGCCGGGACAGGGACCTACTACGAGCAGTACTTC. Translated: CASRGAGTGTYYEQYF.

This clone turned up a few times. The J gene is TRBJ1-5, the V gene TRBV2, with D possibly matching TRBD1 (5 bases). This CDR3 comprises 14 residues. V lost 5 bases and J lost 5, with 13 bases in between. CDR1 and CDR2 from the germline V gene are SNHLY and FYNNEI. The CDR3 sequence is CASSTQGGDQPQHF. For the CDR3, the DNA is TGTGCCAGCAGTACCCAAGGAGGGGATCAGCCCCAGCATTTT.

This clone was seen only a few times. The chain is built from TRBV12-3 or TRBV12-4 and TRBJ2-7, with D perhaps TRBD2 (5 bases). V gave up 5 bases and J gave up 3 bases, with 11 bases separating them. The CDR3 totals 13 residues. CDR3 sequence reads: CASSPRGDYEQYF. CDR3 nucleotides: TGTGCCAGCAGTCCACGGGGAGACTACGAGCAGTACTTC.

V is TRBV2 and J is TRBJ1-1, with D hard to call. The germline V and J ends were trimmed by 6 bases and 0 bases, with 8 bases remaining between them. The germline gives CDR1 SNHLY, CDR2 FYNNEI. This CDR3 region has 13 residues. CDR3 DNA: TGTGCCAGCAGCGCATACATGAACACTGAAGCTTTCTTT. Residues: CASSAYMNTEAFF.

J is TRBJ1-2 and V is TRBV14; perhaps TRBD1 as D (6 bases). CDR3 length equals 14 residues. V was clipped by 5 bases and J by 4 bases, with 14 bases between them. CDR1 and CDR2 from the germline V gene are SGHDN and FVKESK. This chain's CDR3 is CASSAGAALYGYTF. DNA for the CDR3: TGTGCCAGCAGCGCAGGGGCGGCCCTCTATGGCTACACCTTC.

V and J are TRBV19 and TRBJ2-7; possibly TRBD1 or TRBD2 for D (5 bases each). The V and J ends lost 6 bases and 7 bases respectively, with 22 bases between them. From germline, CDR1 is LNHDA and CDR2 SQIVND (reference sequence). This CDR3 contains 15 residues. CDR3 nucleotide sequence: TGTGCCAGTAGACTCCTCGGGACCAGCCTGGGAGAGCAGTACTTC. Its translation is CASRLLGTSLGEQYF.

The V gene is TRBV19, the J gene TRBJ1-6; 7 nucleotides line up with TRBD1. Germline assignment: CDR1 LNHDA and CDR2 SQIVND (reference sequence). The CDR3 has 14 residues. Unmatched junction bases numbered 2, after V lost 3 bases and J lost 6 bases. CDR3 in amino acids: CASSMGDSNSPLHF. CDR3 bases: TGTGCCAGTAGTATGGGGGACAGTAATTCACCCCTCCACTTT.

This rearrangement joins TRBV6-4 to TRBJ2-1; D is possibly TRBD1 (7 bases). The CDR3 totals 15 residues. Trimming left V 3 bases short and J 4 bases short, with 13 bases between. Per germline, CDR1 MRHNA and CDR2 SNTAGT. DNA of the CDR3: TGTGCCAGCAGTGAAGGCCAGGGGGGATACAATGAGCAGTTCTTC. This gives the protein CASSEGQGGYNEQFF.